What follows is one T cell receptor (beta chain) and its context. The antigen is not known. This sample was taken from a study of brain T cells in children with intractable seizures. TCRdb's copy holds only in-frame clones and misses some; the assay was immunoSEQ multiplex PCR. This sample has over 7,500 clones, with 69% found just once. This CDR3 contains 17 residues. Germline V gene sequence: CDR1 MGHRA, CDR2 YSYEKL. Trimming took 3 bases from V and 5 from J, leaving 22 bases between them. Surgery cases with the highest brain T cell transcript signatures were chosen for sequencing. Pre-surgery treatment included at least one anti-epileptic drug. Study outcomes and limitations: Each case's top public CDR3 resembled known HCMV, EBV or influenza A CDR3s. HCMV serostatus was not known, and viral specificity came from CDR3 similarity only. Pre- and post-surgery blood differed in depth, so pre-surgery absences may be undersampling.

This clonotype originated in a girl aged 2-9 years with tuberous sclerosis and intractable seizures. This material consisted of resected brain tissue, taken at surgery. The J gene is TRBJ1-1, the V gene TRBV4-1, with a weak D call TRBD1 (6 bases). The CDR3 protein is CASSHRPGAGAETEAFF. The CDR3 DNA is TGCGCCAGCAGCCACCGACCAGGGGCAGGGGCTGAGACTGAAGCTTTCTTT.